The clone carrying this T cell receptor beta chain has ten or more counts. As yet, its antigen is unknown. These data belong to a study of early T cells in non-severe SARS-CoV-2 infection. Study-wide background: Investigators sequenced bulk RNA drawn from unsorted whole blood, and chains remained unpaired.

Individual cDNA molecules received unique molecular identifiers during library preparation. TCRdb reprocessed the 5' RACE reads with MiXCR, giving one entry per CDR3 protein. The table has 55,000 to 85,000 distinct CDR3 sequences, 9% to 10% seen once. General study findings and limits: VDJdb matching skewed toward anti-spike CD8 responses, missing private and CD4 specificities.

Sequences were derived from whole blood, sampled at baseline. The TCR was taken from an adult who was a healthcare worker with PCR-confirmed SARS-CoV-2 infection or an uninfected control (not recorded which).

The CDR3, as DNA: TGCAGCGTAAAACCGGGACTAGCGGGAGGGGGGTCGTTCTTC. This translates into CSVKPGLAGGGSFF. The chain is built from TRBV29-1 and TRBJ2-1, with TRBD2 matching over 16 bases. The length of the CDR3 is 14 residues. Germline V CDR1 and CDR2: SQVTM, ANQGSEA. V lost 6 bases, J lost 15 bases, and 11 bases stayed unmatched.